One sample yielded the 19 T cell receptor beta chains listed below, sequenced in a study of response to subunit inactivated influenza vaccine (dated by TCRdb to about 2018). Receptor amplification or capture employed RT-PCR. The data were produced on an Illumina HiSeq 2500. TCRdb itself trimmed the public reads at Q25 with fastp, ran MiXCR and retained productive beta chains. Rows are unified per CDR3 protein, each entry keeping the most common DNA and genes. This sample is represented by roughly 760,000 distinct CDR3 sequences; 21% of them were singletons. Of the sample, roughly a tenth falls within the top ten clones. The sequencing here drew on PBMCs from blood, taken around 5 days after vaccination. These receptors were obtained from a man between 45 and 60 years old who received an inactivated influenza vaccine. Donor details come from another sample of the same person, matched by shared clones.

This clonotype has a single count. The CDR3 loop is CASSLSVARETQYF. CDR3 coding DNA: TGTGCCAGCAGTTTAAGTGTAGCGAGAGAGACCCAGTACTTC. The rearrangement joins TRBV12-3 or TRBV12-4 to TRBJ2-5; D might be TRBD2 (5 bases). V was shortened by 2 bases and J by 4 bases, with 11 bases between the two germline ends. The CDR3 length is 14 residues.

This clonotype was seen more than once but under ten times. J is TRBJ1-1 and V is TRBV6-1, with no clear D. CDR1 and CDR2 (germline): MNHNS, SASEGT. The CDR3 contains 13 residues. Trimming pared 2 bases from V and 4 bases from J, leaving 8 bases between. In DNA form, the CDR3 reads TGTGCCAGCAGTGAAAGGTACGGCACTGAAGCTTTCTTT. Translating gives CASSERYGTEAFF.

This clonotype was seen only a few times. CDR3 in amino acids: CATSDWRTHNEQFF. The CDR3 DNA is TGTGCCACCAGTGATTGGCGGACCCACAATGAGCAGTTCTTC. This rearrangement joins TRBV24-1 to TRBJ2-1; D remains ambiguous. Trimming took off 2 bases at V and 5 bases at J, with 9 bases between the two ends. Germline CDR1 reads KGHDR; CDR2 reads SFDVKD. The CDR3 spans 14 residues.

In its sample, this clonotype was seen a few times. The chain is built from TRBV7-2 and TRBJ2-1; either TRBD1 or TRBD2 may fit D (5 bases each). CDR1 is SGHTA and CDR2 is FQGNSA in the germline V gene. This CDR3 is built from 15 residues. The germline V and J ends were trimmed by 2 bases and 8 bases, with 16 bases remaining between them. The CDR3 DNA sequence: TGTGCCAGCAGCTTACCCGGGGCCCGCCCCCATGAGCAGTTCTTC. Its translation is CASSLPGARPHEQFF. Complete variable domain (other parts from reference TRBV7-2 and TRBJ2-1): GAGVSQSPSNKVTEKGKDVELRCDPISGHTALYWYRQSLGQGLEFLIYFQGNSAPDKSGLPSDRFSAERTGGSVSTLTIQRTQQEDSAVYLCASSLPGARPHEQFFGPGTRLTVL.

The chain joins TRBV9 to TRBJ2-2; D may be TRBD2 (5 bases). Per germline, CDR1 SGDLS and CDR2 YYNGEE. Deletions cut 0 bases from V and 6 bases from J, with 15 bases between. The CDR3 contains 16 residues. The CDR3 sequence: CASSVATGIASGELFF. CDR3 DNA: TGTGCCAGCAGCGTAGCTACCGGGATAGCGTCCGGGGAGCTGTTTTTT. The full variable domain, rest sourced from reference TRBV9 and TRBJ2-2, is DSGVTQTPKHLITATGQRVTLRCSPRSGDLSVYWYQQSLDQGLQFLIQYYNGEERAKGNILERFSAQQFPDLHSELNLSSLELGDSALYFCASSVATGIASGELFFGEGSRLTVL.

V usage is TRBV7-2 and J usage is TRBJ2-7; 12 bases align to TRBD1. This CDR3 contains 15 residues. Germline-derived CDR1 and CDR2 are SGHTA and FQGNSA. The V gene end was trimmed by 5 bases and the J gene end by 4 bases; junction bases not matched to a gene: 6. CDR3 DNA sequence: TGTGCCAGCAGCCCGGGGACAGGGGGCAGGTACGAGCAGTACTTC. Translating gives CASSPGTGGRYEQYF.

This clonotype occurred a few times. The V and J genes are TRBV11-1 and TRBJ2-2; a possible D gene is TRBD2 (6 bases). V gave up 1 base and J gave up 4 bases, with 19 bases separating them. This CDR3 region has 18 residues. Germline loops: CDR1 SGHAT, CDR2 FQDESV (reference sequence). The CDR3 DNA reads TGTGCCAGCAGCTTAGGTCCGAAGCGGGTAGGGCGCACCGGGGAGCTGTTTTTT. It specifies CASSLGPKRVGRTGELFF. The full variable domain, rest sourced from reference TRBV11-1 and TRBJ2-2, is EAEVAQSPRYKITEKSQAVAFWCDPISGHATLYWYRQILGQGPELLVQFQDESVVDDSQLPKDRFSAERLKGVDSTLKIQPAELGDSAMYLCASSLGPKRVGRTGELFFGEGSRLTVL.

This clonotype was detected a few times. The chain has TRBV6-5 and TRBJ1-3, with no clear D. The length of the CDR3 is 16 residues. Germline assignment: CDR1 MNHEY and CDR2 SVGAGI. The V end was cut by 0 bases, the J end by 2 bases, with 11 bases between. CDR3 DNA sequence: TGTGCCAGCAGTTACTCGCTGGGCCCTACTGGAAACACCATATATTTT. Its protein product is CASSYSLGPTGNTIYF.

This sequence joins TRBV11-1 and TRBJ2-5, with TRBD2 matching over 8 bases. After removal of 2 bases from V and 4 bases from J, the junction contained 18 bases not matched to a gene. This CDR3 contains 19 residues. CDR1 and CDR2 (germline): SGHAT, FQDESV (reference sequence). In DNA, the CDR3 is TGTGCCAGCAGCTTAAAAGTGGGTACGGCGGGAGGAGGTGGAGAGACCCAGTACTTC. Protein: CASSLKVGTAGGGGETQYF.

The chain joins TRBV7-2 to TRBJ2-1; D tentatively reads TRBD1 or TRBD2 (5 bases each). The CDR3 extends over 15 amino acids. Germline V gene data show CDR1 as SGHTA and CDR2 as FQGNSA. The V end lost 5 bases, the J end lost 4 bases, and 15 bases lay between the germline ends. CDR3 amino acids: CASSKGPQKYNEQFF. The CDR3 DNA reads as TGTGCCAGCAGCAAGGGACCGCAAAAGTACAATGAGCAGTTCTTC. Full variable domain (outside the CDR3, taken from reference TRBV7-2 and TRBJ2-1): GAGVSQSPSNKVTEKGKDVELRCDPISGHTALYWYRQSLGQGLEFLIYFQGNSAPDKSGLPSDRFSAERTGGSVSTLTIQRTQQEDSAVYLCASSKGPQKYNEQFFGPGTRLTVL.

There are a few counts of this clonotype. This rearrangement joins TRBV6-2 or TRBV6-3 to TRBJ2-1; D is unclear. This CDR3 comprises 16 residues. With 0 bases removed from V and 1 base from J, the gap between germline ends came to 10 bases. Germline V gene lookup returns CDR1 MNHEY and CDR2 SVGEGT. CDR3: CASSYSVGLSYNEQFF. The CDR3 nucleotides read TGTGCCAGCAGTTACTCGGTCGGCCTATCCTACAATGAGCAGTTCTTC.

V is TRBV27 and J is TRBJ2-1; D might be TRBD1 or TRBD2, each matching 5 bases. This CDR3 has 16 amino acids. Trimming pared 5 bases from V and 0 bases from J, leaving 14 bases between. CDR1 and CDR2 (germline): MNHEY, SMNVEV (reference sequence). This CDR3 reads CASSLTGTFSYNEQFF. CDR3 DNA sequence: TGTGCCAGCAGTCTAACCGGGACCTTCTCCTACAATGAGCAGTTCTTC.

This rearrangement joins TRBV29-1 to TRBJ2-2; D unresolved. Germline V lookup: CDR1 SQVTM, CDR2 ANQGSEA. The CDR3 totals 12 residues. Trimming cost V 6 bases and J 5 bases, with 10 bases left between them. In DNA, the CDR3 is TGCAGCGTGTGGGTCACTACCGGGGAGCTGTTTTTT. Amino acid sequence: CSVWVTTGELFF.

This chain uses TRBV6-1 with TRBJ2-7; TRBD1 is a possible D gene (5 bases). CDR1 is MNHNS, CDR2 SASEGT, per germline. The CDR3 length is 17 residues. The V end was cut by 6 bases, the J end by 3 bases, with 24 bases between. The chain's CDR3 is CASSVPRQSTHFYEQYF. The CDR3 nucleotides read TGTGCCAGCAGCGTGCCGCGACAGTCCACTCATTTCTACGAGCAGTACTTC.

This clonotype has a count of ten or more. The chain has TRBV7-6 and TRBJ2-2; 7 positions agree with TRBD2. Germline CDR1 is SGHVS and CDR2 is FNYEAQ. There are 18 residues in the CDR3. J gave up 7 bases and V 2 bases, and 16 bases lay outside the gene matches. CDR3 in amino acids: CASSLSRDSGTKGGELFF. The CDR3 DNA is TGTGCCAGCAGCTTAAGTCGAGACAGCGGGACGAAGGGCGGGGAGCTGTTTTTT. The full variable domain, with the rest looked up from reference TRBV7-6 and TRBJ2-2, is GAGVSQSPRYKVTKRGQDVALRCDPISGHVSLYWYRQALGQGPEFLTYFNYEAQQDKSGLPNDRFSAERPEGSISTLTIQRTEQRDSAMYRCASSLSRDSGTKGGELFFGEGSRLTVL.

This clonotype came up many times. A read error may produce the germline difference seen at one junction end. The chain has TRBV5-5 and TRBJ2-1; 9 nucleotides agree with TRBD1. The CDR3 is 13 residues long. Germline assignment: CDR1 SGHKS and CDR2 YYEKEE (reference sequence). The CDR3 region has the DNA TGTGCCAGCAGCTTGGGGGGGACAGGGAGCGACGATTTC. Translating gives CASSLGGTGSDDF.

V gene TRBV10-3 combines with J gene TRBJ2-1, with a possible D match to TRBD1 (7 bases). The length of the CDR3 is 14 residues. Trimming cost V 4 bases and J 7 bases, with 14 bases left between them. Per germline, CDR1 ENHRY and CDR2 SYGVKD. The CDR3 sequence is CAISVKEGANEQFF. DNA of the CDR3: TGTGCCATCAGTGTAAAGGAGGGGGCTAATGAGCAGTTCTTC.

This chain uses TRBV12-3 or TRBV12-4 with TRBJ2-7; perhaps TRBD2 as D (6 bases). V was shortened by 1 base and J by 0 bases, with 10 bases between the two germline ends. The CDR3 has 15 residues. The CDR3 sequence: CASSLEVAASYEQYF. In nucleotides, the CDR3 is TGTGCCAGCAGTTTAGAAGTAGCGGCCTCCTACGAGCAGTACTTC.

This clonotype was found a few times. The gene calls are TRBV6-2 or TRBV6-3 and TRBJ2-7; no clear D. V was shortened by 2 bases and J by 1 base, with 12 bases between the two germline ends. The CDR3 totals 15 residues. The germline V gene has CDR1 MNHEY and CDR2 SVGEGT. CDR3 sequence reads: CASSYNYGGSYEQYF. The CDR3 nucleotides are TGTGCCAGCAGTTACAATTACGGTGGGTCCTACGAGCAGTACTTC.